The T cell receptor beta chain described here comes from a study of Ad26.COV2.S vaccination and SARS-CoV-2 variants. Note on this clone: What it recognizes is unknown.

Whole-study results and caveats: In vaccinated individuals, spike-specific CD8+ and CD4+ T cell responses reportedly displayed substantial breadth. Vaccine recipients showed a spike-specific TCR breadth that was higher than in placebo recipients.

The ends were cut back, 7 bases at V and 2 bases at J, with 11 bases in the middle. Germline V gene sequence: CDR1 KGHSH, CDR2 LQKENI. There are 13 residues in the CDR3. The repertoire was sequenced with immunoSEQ multiplex PCR; TCRdb's copy has only in-frame clones and lacks some. The table records about 350,000 clones, about 91% of them present only once. The sequence was obtained from a human donor who had recovered from COVID-19. The chain combines TRBV18 with TRBJ2-5; D is unresolved. This specimen was peripheral blood, taken after recovery from COVID-19. The CDR3 sequence is CASFRQDQETQYF. CDR3 bases: TGTGCCAGCTTCCGACAAGATCAAGAGACCCAGTACTTC. Combining the CDR3 with reference TRBV18 and TRBJ2-5 gives the whole variable domain NAGVMQNPRHLVRRRGQEARLRCSPMKGHSHVYWYRQLPEEGLKFMVYLQKENIIDESGMPKERFSAEFPKEGPSILRIQQVVRGDSAAYFCASFRQDQETQYFGPGTRLLVL.